The clone carrying this TCR beta chain was counted a few times. The target antigen is unknown. This sample stems from a study of T-cell memory formation after mild COVID-19. Study findings and constraints: The study found balanced CD4/CD8 in clones contracting day 15 to 85 and a CD4+ lean in later expanders.

TCRdb fed the 5' RACE reads into MiXCR, producing one record per CDR3 protein. This table has some 290,000 distinct CDR3 sequences, about 16% appearing once. The sample taken for sequencing was PBMCs or a T cell subset sorted from them (not recorded which). This TCR came from a man aged 18-30 years who had mild COVID-19 (a few samples of this study predate the infection). Cell type and time point are not known.

CDR3 in amino acids: CASSQGTGRPRGYTF. The DNA of the CDR3 is TGCGCCAGCAGCCAAGGGACAGGCCGCCCTAGAGGCTACACCTTC. This chain uses TRBV4-1 with TRBJ1-2; the match to TRBD1 covers 7 bases. J lost 8 bases, V lost 1 base, and 10 bases had no gene match. Germline V gives CDR1 MGHRA, CDR2 YSYEKL. The CDR3 sequence is 15 residues long.